A single sample gave rise to the 20 T cell receptor beta chains below, sequenced in a study of response to subunit inactivated influenza vaccine. Each CDR3 protein is one row after TCRdb ran MiXCR on the RT-PCR reads. The table has some 480,000 distinct CDR3 sequences, approximately 10% seen once; the top ten hold 9.5% to 15%. Sequences were derived from PBMCs from blood, sampled roughly 48 days after vaccination. The source of these receptors is a man aged 50 or older who received an inactivated influenza vaccine.

This clonotype was detected many times. The rearrangement links TRBV7-9 to TRBJ1-1; D might be TRBD1 (5 bases). Trimming took 4 bases from V and 7 from J, leaving 16 bases between them. CDR1 and CDR2 from the germline V gene are SEHNR and FQNEAQ (reference sequence). The CDR3 totals 14 residues. The CDR3 sequence: CASSYGGGKNEAFF. The CDR3, as DNA: TGTGCCAGCAGCTACGGCGGGGGGAAGAATGAAGCTTTCTTT.

The table lists this clonotype with many counts. V and J are TRBV4-3 and TRBJ2-3; 8 bases line up with TRBD2. J gave up 1 base and V 0 bases, and 6 bases lay outside the gene matches. Germline CDR1 LGHNA, CDR2 YSLEER. The CDR3 covers 17 residues. Here the CDR3 DNA reads TGCGCCAGCAGCCAAGAAGCACTAGCGGCGCGCACAGATACGCAGTATTTT. Residues: CASSQEALAARTDTQYF.

This clonotype was seen many times. The chain uses TRBV7-9 and TRBJ2-1; a possible D gene is TRBD2 (6 bases). The CDR3 consists of 14 residues. Germline lookup yields CDR1 SEHNR and CDR2 FQNEAQ (reference sequence). V was trimmed by 5 bases and J by 10 bases, leaving 18 bases between them. As DNA, the CDR3 is TGTGCCAGCAGCCCAGTGGCTAGCGATGGCGAGCAGTTCTTC. Its translation is CASSPVASDGEQFF.

The chain has TRBV20-1 and TRBJ2-2; 7 positions agree with TRBD1. Germline V CDR1 and CDR2: DFQATT, SNEGSKA (reference sequence). This CDR3 has 14 amino acids. After removal of 1 base from V and 7 bases from J, the junction contained 6 bases not matched to a gene. DNA for the CDR3: TGCAGTGCTAGAGCCGACAGGGTTGGCGGGGAGCTGTTTTTT. Amino acids: CSARADRVGGELFF.

In this sample, this clonotype turned up many times. V gene TRBV12-3 or TRBV12-4 combines with J gene TRBJ2-7, with a tentative D call TRBD1 (6 bases). The CDR3 sequence is 14 residues long. V was shortened by 5 bases and J by 3 bases, with 14 bases between the two germline ends. The CDR3 reads CASSHDRRSYEQYF. Here the CDR3 DNA reads TGTGCCAGCAGTCACGACAGGAGGAGCTACGAGCAGTACTTC.

In its sample, this clonotype was seen many times. DNA of the CDR3: TGTGCCAGCAGCCCCCCCGGACTAGCGGGTGGGGGTAAGTACTTC. It specifies CASSPPGLAGGGKYF. The chain recombines TRBV7-2 with TRBJ2-5, with 11 bases lining up with TRBD2. The V gene's germline CDR1 is SGHTA and CDR2 FQGNSA. With V trimmed by 5 bases and J by 12 bases, 14 bases remained unmatched. The CDR3 has 15 amino acids.

This clonotype was seen repeatedly, ten times or more. This chain connects TRBV10-3 to TRBJ1-1, with D tentatively TRBD1 (5 bases). V gave up 0 bases and J gave up 4 bases, with 12 bases separating them. Germline V gene data show CDR1 as ENHRY and CDR2 as SYGVKD. This CDR3 comprises 15 residues. CDR3 sequence: CAISESGGTGTEAFF. The CDR3 DNA follows: TGTGCCATCAGTGAGTCTGGGGGAACGGGCACTGAAGCTTTCTTT.

The chain employs TRBV10-3 and TRBJ2-7; tentatively, D is TRBD1 (6 bases). Trimming stripped 5 bases from V and 1 base from J, with 12 bases between. The CDR3 has 14 amino acids. The germline V gene has CDR1 ENHRY and CDR2 SYGVKD. CDR3 in amino acids: CAISRDKLSYEQYF. The DNA of the CDR3 is TGTGCCATCAGTCGGGACAAACTTTCCTACGAGCAGTACTTC.

This clonotype was detected ten times or more. The chain has TRBV5-6 and TRBJ2-7, with a possible D match to TRBD1 (5 bases). The CDR3 sequence is 13 residues long. V dropped 3 bases and J dropped 2 bases, with 9 bases sitting between them. The germline CDR1 and CDR2 sequences are SGHDT and YYEEEE. DNA for the CDR3: TGTGCCAGCAGCTCAACGACAGCCTACGAGCAGTACTTC. This codes for CASSSTTAYEQYF.

This clonotype was found a few times. The genes are TRBV20-1 and TRBJ2-7, with no clear D. V shed 4 bases and J shed 1 base, with 14 bases lying between them. The CDR3 contains 14 residues. Germline V gene sequence: CDR1 DFQATT, CDR2 SNEGSKA (reference sequence). The CDR3 nucleotides read TGCAGTGCTACGAGAGCTCAGAAATCCTACGAGCAGTACTTC. Its protein product is CSATRAQKSYEQYF.

This clonotype has a count of ten or more. The V gene is TRBV5-1, the J gene TRBJ2-6; D is undetermined. The CDR3 loop spans 13 amino acids. Germline values: CDR1 SGHRS, CDR2 YFSETQ. With 4 bases removed from V and 4 bases from J, the gap between germline ends came to 6 bases. CDR3 sequence: CASSRTGANVLTF. The CDR3 DNA reads TGCGCCAGCAGCCGTACCGGGGCCAACGTCCTGACTTTC.

Only a few counts were recorded for this clonotype. The J gene is TRBJ2-1, the V gene TRBV4-1; TRBD2 is a possible D gene (5 bases). V was trimmed by 0 bases and J by 0 bases, leaving 9 bases between them. The CDR3 is 16 amino acids. CDR1 and CDR2 from the germline V gene are MGHRA and YSYEKL. The CDR3 nucleotides are TGCGCCAGCAGCCAAGATATAGCGAGCTCCTACAATGAGCAGTTCTTC. It yields the protein CASSQDIASSYNEQFF.

This chain connects TRBV23-1 to TRBJ2-7, with a weak D call TRBD1 (5 bases). TRBV23-1 is given ORF status, its function remaining uncertain. This CDR3 has 16 amino acids. The V and J ends lost 4 bases and 5 bases respectively, with 21 bases between them. For the CDR3, the DNA is TGCGCCAGCAGTCCCCAAGACAGCACGAGACCTAACGAGCAGTACTTC. Protein: CASSPQDSTRPNEQYF.

This clonotype has ten or more counts. The chain links TRBV7-8 to TRBJ2-1; the D gene is possibly TRBD2 (5 bases). The germline gives CDR1 SGHVS, CDR2 FQNEAQ. The CDR3 is 15 amino acids. V was pared by 3 bases and J by 0 bases, with 9 bases between. CDR3 coding DNA: TGTGCCAGCAGCTTTTCCGGGGTCTCCTACAATGAGCAGTTCTTC. It is translated as CASSFSGVSYNEQFF. Full variable domain (missing parts from reference TRBV7-8 and TRBJ2-1): GAGVSQSPRYKVAKRGQDVALRCDPISGHVSLFWYQQALGQGPEFLTYFQNEAQLDKSGLPSDRFFAERPEGSVSTLKIQRTQQEDSAVYLCASSFSGVSYNEQFFGPGTRLTVL.

This clonotype appeared many times. The chain carries TRBV29-1 and TRBJ2-7, with D uncertain. CDR1 and CDR2 from the germline V gene are SQVTM and ANQGSEA. V was cut by 0 bases and J by 6 bases, with 6 bases left in between. The CDR3 is 11 residues long. CDR3 coding DNA: TGCAGCGTTGAAGATGAGCTCGAGCAGTACTTC. Amino acids: CSVEDELEQYF.

Remarks on this clonotype: An end of the junction does not agree with germline; a read error may underlie this. The V and J genes are TRBV12-3 or TRBV12-4 and TRBJ1-1; a weak D match, TRBD1 (6 bases). CDR3 length equals 15 residues. The CDR3 region is CGSSLVAGANTEAFF. CDR3 nucleotides: TGTGGCAGCAGTTTAGTGGCAGGGGCGAACACTGAAGCTTTCTTT.

The table lists this clonotype with many counts. The V and J genes are TRBV5-1 and TRBJ2-7, with TRBD1 matching over 7 bases. The germline gives CDR1 SGHRS, CDR2 YFSETQ. After removal of 0 bases from V and 5 bases from J, the junction contained 11 bases not matched to a gene. CDR3 length: 16 residues. As DNA, the CDR3 is TGCGCCAGCAGCTTGGGGCCCTCGGGACAGTCGGACGAGCAGTACTTC. Its translation: CASSLGPSGQSDEQYF.

This clonotype showed up just a few times. The rearrangement joins TRBV4-3 to TRBJ2-3; TRBD2 agrees at 12 bases. The CDR3 runs 17 residues. The junction had 8 bases not matched to a gene; V was cut back by 4 bases and J by 3 bases. Looked up from germline, CDR1 is LGHNA and CDR2 is YSLEER. This CDR3 reads CASSPLRTSGNTDTQYF. CDR3 nucleotide sequence: TGCGCCAGCAGCCCCCTCCGGACTAGCGGGAATACAGATACGCAGTATTTT.

This clonotype was detected only a few times. V and J are TRBV12-3 or TRBV12-4 and TRBJ1-5; D not resolved. Trimming cost V 5 bases and J 9 bases, with 8 bases left between them. The CDR3 is 11 amino acids. This CDR3 is CASSAKGPQHF. The CDR3 DNA reads as TGTGCCAGCAGTGCCAAGGGGCCCCAGCATTTT.

This clonotype was recorded a few times. The chain uses TRBV20-1 and TRBJ2-7, with TRBD2 matching 16 bases. Looked up from germline, CDR1 is DFQATT and CDR2 is SNEGSKA (reference sequence). The CDR3 covers 16 residues. V was pared by 3 bases and J by 4 bases, with 6 bases of the junction left unmatched. The CDR3: CSASSAGLAGGYEQYF. Written as DNA, the CDR3 is TGCAGTGCTAGTAGTGCGGGACTAGCGGGAGGGTACGAGCAGTACTTC.